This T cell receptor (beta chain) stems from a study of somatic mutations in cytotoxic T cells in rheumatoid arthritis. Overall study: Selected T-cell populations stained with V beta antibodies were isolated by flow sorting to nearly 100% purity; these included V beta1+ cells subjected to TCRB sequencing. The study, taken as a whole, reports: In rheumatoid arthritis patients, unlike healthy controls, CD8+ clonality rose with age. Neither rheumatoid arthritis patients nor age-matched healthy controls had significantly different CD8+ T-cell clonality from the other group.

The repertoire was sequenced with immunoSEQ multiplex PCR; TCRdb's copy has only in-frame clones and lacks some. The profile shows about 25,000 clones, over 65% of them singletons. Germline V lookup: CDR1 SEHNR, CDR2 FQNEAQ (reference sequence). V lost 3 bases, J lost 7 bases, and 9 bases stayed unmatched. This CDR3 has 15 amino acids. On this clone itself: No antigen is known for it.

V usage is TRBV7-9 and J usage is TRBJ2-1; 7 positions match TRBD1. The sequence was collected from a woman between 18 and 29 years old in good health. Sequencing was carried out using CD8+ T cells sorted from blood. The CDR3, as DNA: TGTGCCAGCAGCTTTCAAGAGGGGGCGTATAATGAGCAGTTCTTC. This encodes CASSFQEGAYNEQFF.